The T cell receptor (beta chain) described here comes from a study of blood T cell repertoires in COVID-19. V lost 2 bases, J lost 1 base, and 3 bases stayed unmatched. The CDR3 has 14 amino acids. Germline assignment: CDR1 GTSNPN and CDR2 SVGIG (reference sequence). Some clones are missing from TCRdb's copy, which holds only in-frame ones; the method was immunoSEQ multiplex PCR. The sample lists 70,000 to 90,000 clones, around 88% occurring once. This sequence was found in a woman between 45 and 65 years old with acute COVID-19. The specimen was PBMCs or T cells enriched from blood (not recorded which). This chain uses TRBV30 with TRBJ1-1; 8 nucleotides align to TRBD1. CDR3 sequence (DNA): TGTGCCTGGAGTTCCGGGACAGGGAACACTGAAGCTTTCTTT. Translation gives CAWSSGTGNTEAFF.